The 28 T cell receptor beta chains in this list originate from one sample, sequenced in a study of T cells in Graves' hyperthyroidism and ophthalmopathy. RNA transcripts gave rise to amplified TCR beta CDR3 regions. Primed by the HTBI set, a first-round RT-PCR was run on the TCR CDR3. TCRdb independently ran MiXCR on the multiplex PCR reads; one entry per CDR3 protein. The repertoire holds some 600,000 distinct CDR3 sequences, with about 14% as singletons. The sample consisted of blood. The receptors originated from a woman in her thirties with Graves' hyperthyroidism that later progressed to Graves' ophthalmopathy.

This clonotype was observed a handful of times. The chain carries TRBV11-1 and TRBJ2-2, with D possibly TRBD2 on 5 matching bases. Germline CDR1 reads SGHAT; CDR2 reads FQDESV (reference sequence). V dropped 7 bases and J dropped 3 bases, with 12 bases sitting between them. The CDR3 is 14 residues long. The DNA for the CDR3 is TGTGCCAGCAAAGAGAGGGCCCACACCGGGGAGCTGTTTTTT. Protein sequence: CASKERAHTGELFF.

This chain joins TRBV3-1 and TRBJ1-3; tentatively, D is TRBD1 (6 bases). The CDR3 length is 16 residues. Germline V gene lookup returns CDR1 LGHDT and CDR2 YNNKEL (reference sequence). V was pared by 4 bases and J by 3 bases, with 16 bases between. The CDR3 loop reads CASSRGQRAGGNTIYF. CDR3 sequence (DNA): TGTGCCAGCAGCCGCGGACAGCGGGCCGGTGGAAACACCATATATTTT. The full variable domain, rest sourced from reference TRBV3-1 and TRBJ1-3, is DTAVSQTPKYLVTQMGNDKSIKCEQNLGHDTMYWYKQDSKKFLKIMFSYNNKELIINETVPNRFSPKSPDKAHLNLHINSLELGDSAVYFCASSRGQRAGGNTIYFGEGSWLTVV.

This clonotype was recorded a few times. The V gene is TRBV19, the J gene TRBJ1-3, with a weak D call TRBD1 (5 bases). The CDR3 runs 14 residues. The germline V and J ends were trimmed by 3 bases and 0 bases, with 6 bases remaining between them. Germline V gives CDR1 LNHDA, CDR2 SQIVND (reference sequence). The CDR3 DNA is TGTGCCAGTAGTATGGGGGGCTCTGGAAACACCATATATTTT. Its translation is CASSMGGSGNTIYF.

This clonotype was seen ten or more times. CDR3 nucleotide sequence: TGTGCCAGCAGCTTTTCTGCGGGACAGGGAACTGAAGCTTTCTTT. It codes for CASSFSAGQGTEAFF. This chain links TRBV7-9 with TRBJ1-1, with 9 nucleotides matching TRBD1. The trim removed 3 bases at V and 5 bases at J, leaving 7 bases unmatched. This CDR3 comprises 15 residues. Germline V gene data show CDR1 as SEHNR and CDR2 as FQNEAQ (reference sequence).

This clonotype was detected many times. The chain is built from TRBV15 and TRBJ2-5; D remains ambiguous. This CDR3 is built from 14 residues. Germline V CDR1 and CDR2: LNHNV, YYDKDF (reference sequence). V dropped 3 bases and J dropped 0 bases, with 8 bases sitting between them. CDR3 loop: CATSSDVNQETQYF. As DNA, the CDR3 is TGTGCCACCAGCAGCGATGTGAACCAAGAGACCCAGTACTTC. Full variable domain (remainder filled in from reference TRBV15 and TRBJ2-5): DAMVIQNPRYQVTQFGKPVTLSCSQTLNHNVMYWYQQKSSQAPKLLFHYYDKDFNNEADTPDNFQSRRPNTSFCFLDIRSPGLGDTAMYLCATSSDVNQETQYFGPGTRLLVL.

This clonotype was counted at least ten times. This chain links TRBV28 with TRBJ2-1; TRBD2 matches 7 bases. The CDR3 loop spans 15 amino acids. Trimming removed 2 bases from V and 5 bases from J; junction bases left unmatched: 6. Germline assignment: CDR1 MDHEN and CDR2 SYDVKM. The CDR3 DNA sequence: TGTGCCAGCAGTTTAGGAGCGGGAAGGAACAATGAGCAGTTCTTC. Protein: CASSLGAGRNNEQFF.

This clonotype has a count of ten or more. This chain connects TRBV9 to TRBJ2-3; 8 bases are shared with TRBD2. Germline V CDR1 and CDR2: SGDLS, YYNGEE. The CDR3 covers 16 residues. The J segment lost 2 bases and the V segment lost 0 bases, leaving 5 bases of the junction unmatched. The CDR3 region is CASSVGAGALTDTQYF. In DNA, the CDR3 is TGTGCCAGCAGCGTAGGAGCGGGAGCCCTCACAGATACGCAGTATTTT.

In its sample, this clonotype was seen a few times. The chain is built from TRBV7-9 and TRBJ2-3; maybe TRBD2 (5 bases). V was pared by 5 bases and J by 0 bases, with 15 bases between. This CDR3 is built from 16 residues. The V gene's germline CDR1 is SEHNR and CDR2 FQNEAQ (reference sequence). Here the CDR3 reads CASSPRTDSSTDTQYF. DNA of the CDR3: TGTGCCAGCAGCCCACGGACTGACTCTAGCACAGATACGCAGTATTTT.

The CDR3 DNA is TGTGCCAGCAAAAAGGGGGCGTACAATGAGCAGTTCTTC. Protein: CASKKGAYNEQFF. V is TRBV6-1 and J is TRBJ2-1, with 7 nucleotides matching TRBD1. There are 13 residues in the CDR3. The ends lost 7 bases at V and 4 bases at J; junction bases unmatched: 4. Germline CDR1 MNHNS, CDR2 SASEGT.

Many counts were recorded for this clonotype. V gene TRBV7-2 combines with J gene TRBJ2-3, with 14 bases matching TRBD2. Germline V gene lookup returns CDR1 SGHTA and CDR2 FQGNSA. CDR3 size: 19 residues. With 4 bases clipped from V and 6 bases from J, the junction kept 15 bases outside the gene matches. CDR3 sequence (DNA): TGTGCCAGCAGCTACCCCGGGACTAGCGGGAGCCAGTTTAGCGATACGCAGTATTTT. Translating gives CASSYPGTSGSQFSDTQYF. Full variable domain (outside the CDR3, taken from reference TRBV7-2 and TRBJ2-3): GAGVSQSPSNKVTEKGKDVELRCDPISGHTALYWYRQSLGQGLEFLIYFQGNSAPDKSGLPSDRFSAERTGGSVSTLTIQRTQQEDSAVYLCASSYPGTSGSQFSDTQYFGPGTRLTVL.

The V call is TRBV20-1, the J call TRBJ1-6; 11 positions match TRBD1. The CDR3 is made up of 16 amino acids. Germline V lookup: CDR1 DFQATT, CDR2 SNEGSKA (reference sequence). V shed 0 bases, J shed 8 bases, and the junction held 6 bases outside the gene matches. The CDR3 DNA reads as TGCAGTGCTAGAGAGGCCGGGACAGGGGGTGATTCACCCCTCCACTTT. It codes for CSAREAGTGGDSPLHF.

This clonotype was observed at least ten times. CDR3: CASSMWGTTNYGYTF. Written as DNA, the CDR3 is TGTGCCAGTAGTATGTGGGGCACCACAAACTATGGCTACACCTTC. The chain has TRBV19 and TRBJ1-2; D is perhaps TRBD1 (5 bases). The CDR3 is 15 amino acids. Germline V lookup: CDR1 LNHDA, CDR2 SQIVND (reference sequence). V lost 3 bases and J 2 bases, leaving 13 bases between the germline ends.

In its sample, this clonotype was seen many times. The genes are TRBV28 and TRBJ2-7, with D perhaps matching TRBD1 (5 bases). Trimming pared 4 bases from V and 4 bases from J, leaving 11 bases between. In germline, CDR1 is MDHEN, CDR2 SYDVKM. The CDR3 runs to 13 residues. DNA of the CDR3: TGTGCCAGCAGTTCAACAGGAAAATACGAGCAGTACTTC. It translates to CASSSTGKYEQYF.

This clonotype came up many times. The chain links TRBV27 to TRBJ1-1; no reliable D call. Germline CDR1 and CDR2: MNHEY and SMNVEV (reference sequence). The CDR3 has 14 residues. Trimming left V 4 bases short and J 1 base short, with 10 bases between. This chain's CDR3 is CASSSPVKNTEAFF. DNA of the CDR3: TGTGCCAGCAGTTCTCCAGTCAAGAACACTGAAGCTTTCTTT.

This clonotype was seen a handful of times. The gene calls are TRBV29-1 and TRBJ2-7, with 7 bases fitting TRBD2. After removal of 2 bases from V and 4 bases from J, the junction contained 5 bases not matched to a gene. Looked up from germline, CDR1 is SQVTM and CDR2 is ANQGSEA. This CDR3 spans 13 amino acids. For the CDR3, the DNA is TGCAGCGTTGAAATGGGGGGGGTATACGAGCAGTACTTC. Protein: CSVEMGGVYEQYF.

For this clonotype: This clone may be a read error of a much larger clone one base away. The chain recombines TRBV3-1 with TRBJ2-1, with 8 bases aligning to TRBD2. The CDR3 has 17 amino acids. V trimming: 2 bases; J trimming: 12 bases; junction bases outside the gene matches: 18. Per germline, CDR1 LGHDT and CDR2 YNNKEL (reference sequence). The CDR3 reads CASSQPFPGLEKTAQFF. DNA of the CDR3: TGTGCCAGCAGCCAACCATTCCCGGGACTAGAGAAAACCGCGCAGTTCTTC.

This clonotype was observed at least ten times. J is TRBJ2-3 and V is TRBV28; weak D call: TRBD2 (5 bases). The CDR3 has 17 residues. Looked up from germline, CDR1 is MDHEN and CDR2 is SYDVKM. With 2 bases removed from V and 0 bases from J, the gap between germline ends came to 15 bases. The CDR3 region has the DNA TGTGCCAGCAGTTTAGTCTTGGGAGCCAAGAGCACAGATACGCAGTATTTT. Translation gives CASSLVLGAKSTDTQYF.

The sample holds many counts of this clonotype. J is TRBJ2-1 and V is TRBV29-1, with a weak D call TRBD2 (6 bases). Trimming left V 6 bases short and J 6 bases short, with 18 bases between. This CDR3 is 14 amino acids long. Germline V gene lookup returns CDR1 SQVTM and CDR2 ANQGSEA. CDR3 sequence: CSVGGERGGNEQFF. In nucleotides, the CDR3 is TGCAGCGTCGGGGGAGAGAGAGGAGGCAATGAGCAGTTCTTC.

In its sample, this clonotype was seen a few times. The chain couples TRBV19 to TRBJ2-2; maybe TRBD2 (6 bases). Trimming shortened V by 1 base and J by 8 bases, and 8 bases separated the two germline ends. Per the germline V gene, CDR1 is LNHDA and CDR2 is SQIVND (reference sequence). There are 13 residues in the CDR3. DNA of the CDR3: TGTGCCAGTAGTATAGGACTAGGTGGGGAGCTGTTTTTT. Its translation is CASSIGLGGELFF. Based on the CDR3 plus reference TRBV19 and TRBJ2-2, the full variable domain is DGGITQSPKYLFRKEGQNVTLSCEQNLNHDAMYWYRQDPGQGLRLIYYSQIVNDFQKGDIAEGYSVSREKKESFPLTVTSAQKNPTAFYLCASSIGLGGELFFGEGSRLTVL.

V usage is TRBV12-5 and J usage is TRBJ2-1; 7 bases are a match to TRBD2. The V and J ends lost 1 base and 12 bases, in that order; junction bases with no gene match: 15. There are 16 residues in the CDR3. Germline V gives CDR1 LGHNT, CDR2 FRNRAP. The CDR3: CASGLDVGGGPRAQFF. The CDR3 DNA sequence: TGTGCTAGTGGTTTGGATGTTGGGGGAGGGCCTAGGGCGCAGTTCTTC. Combining the CDR3 with reference TRBV12-5 and TRBJ2-1 gives the whole variable domain DARVTQTPRHKVTEMGQEVTMRCQPILGHNTVFWYRQTMMQGLELLAYFRNRAPLDDSGMPKDRFSAEMPDATLATLKIQPSEPRDSAVYFCASGLDVGGGPRAQFFGPGTRLTVL.

This clonotype occurred many times. This chain connects TRBV6-1 to TRBJ2-1; tentatively, D is TRBD2 (5 bases). The CDR3 loop spans 15 amino acids. With 6 bases removed from V and 8 bases from J, the gap between germline ends came to 20 bases. The V gene's germline CDR1 is MNHNS and CDR2 SASEGT. For the CDR3, the DNA is TGTGCCAGCAGGAAAGGACGGGGATTCGGGGATGAGCAGTTCTTC. Translated, it gives CASRKGRGFGDEQFF.

In its sample, this clonotype was seen many times. The chain links TRBV30 to TRBJ2-3; no reliable D call. The V end lost 2 bases, the J end lost 5 bases, and 11 bases lay between the germline ends. CDR1 and CDR2 (germline): GTSNPN, SVGIG (reference sequence). The CDR3 runs 13 residues. CDR3 DNA sequence: TGTGCCTGGAGTTCATTGTTTGGAGATACGCAGTATTTT. Its translation: CAWSSLFGDTQYF. Full variable domain (remainder filled in from reference TRBV30 and TRBJ2-3): SQTIHQWPATLVQPVGSPLSLECTVEGTSNPNLYWYRQAAGRGLQLLFYSVGIGQISSEVPQNLSASRPQDRQFILSSKKLLLSDSGFYLCAWSSLFGDTQYFGPGTRLTVL.

The chain joins TRBV28 to TRBJ2-7; D is uncertain. Germline-derived CDR1 and CDR2 are MDHEN and SYDVKM. This CDR3 has 14 amino acids. Trimming stripped 6 bases from V and 2 bases from J, with 14 bases between. Written as DNA, the CDR3 is TGTGCCAGCAGAAATAGGGTGGGAACCTACGAGCAGTACTTC. Protein: CASRNRVGTYEQYF. The whole variable domain, filled in from reference TRBV28 and TRBJ2-7, reads DVKVTQSSRYLVKRTGEKVFLECVQDMDHENMFWYRQDPGLGLRLIYFSYDVKMKEKGDIPEGYSVSREKKERFSLILESASTNQTSMYLCASRNRVGTYEQYFGPGTRLTVT.

CDR3 sequence reads: CASSIYRGRFSGANVLTF. CDR3 nucleotide sequence: TGTGCCAGCAGTATTTACAGGGGGCGATTCTCTGGGGCCAACGTCCTGACTTTC. The chain joins TRBV25-1 to TRBJ2-6, with TRBD1 identical over 9 bases. The CDR3 extends over 18 amino acids. The V and J ends lost 5 bases and 0 bases, in that order; junction bases with no gene match: 8. Germline V lookup: CDR1 MGHDK, CDR2 SYGVNS.

Many counts were recorded for this clonotype. V is TRBV30 and J is TRBJ2-1; a possible D gene is TRBD2 (7 bases). The V end was cut by 3 bases, the J end by 10 bases, with 16 bases between. The CDR3 is made up of 13 amino acids. Germline V gene lookup returns CDR1 GTSNPN and CDR2 SVGIG (reference sequence). This CDR3 reads CAWSGAGAGEQFF. The CDR3 region has the DNA TGTGCCTGGAGCGGTGCGGGGGCCGGGGAGCAGTTCTTC. Full variable domain (remainder filled in from reference TRBV30 and TRBJ2-1): SQTIHQWPATLVQPVGSPLSLECTVEGTSNPNLYWYRQAAGRGLQLLFYSVGIGQISSEVPQNLSASRPQDRQFILSSKKLLLSDSGFYLCAWSGAGAGEQFFGPGTRLTVL.

A remark on this clonotype: This may come from a read error, since a much larger clone is one base off. The chain has TRBV30 and TRBJ2-1, with D perhaps TRBD2 (5 bases). Per the germline V gene, CDR1 is GTSNPN and CDR2 is SVGIG (reference sequence). The CDR3 runs to 13 residues. With 2 bases removed from V and 7 bases from J, the gap between germline ends came to 12 bases. CDR3 sequence: CAWSWTRGNEQFF. Here the CDR3 DNA reads TGTGCCTGGAGTTGGACTCGCGGGAATGAGCAGTTCTTC. Using reference TRBV30 and TRBJ2-1 for the parts outside the CDR3, the full variable domain is SQTIHQWPATLVQPVGSPLSLECTVEGTSNPNLYWYRQAAGRGLQLLFYSVGIGQISSEVPQNLSASRPQDRQFILSSKKLLLSDSGFYLCAWSWTRGNEQFFGPGTRLTVL.

This clonotype showed up many times. J is TRBJ2-5 and V is TRBV9, with TRBD2 matching 7 bases. V gave up 4 bases and J gave up 9 bases; unmatched junction bases: 15. The CDR3 is made up of 15 amino acids. Germline lookup yields CDR1 SGDLS and CDR2 YYNGEE. The CDR3 DNA reads as TGTGCCAGCAGCCCAGACCTTGGGGCCCGGGGGGCCCAGTACTTC. This translates into CASSPDLGARGAQYF.

This clonotype was detected many times. The chain joins TRBV18 to TRBJ1-2; D is unresolved. CDR3 length: 11 residues. Trimming cost V 3 bases and J 8 bases, with 7 bases left between them. Germline values: CDR1 KGHSH, CDR2 LQKENI. The CDR3 region is CASSPGRGYTF. DNA of the CDR3: TGTGCCAGCTCACCCGGGAGGGGCTACACCTTC.